This TCR beta chain appears in the sequencing data of a study of blood T cell repertoires in COVID-19. Whole-study context: Nucleic acid was either cDNA or gDNA, and it came from T cells, B-cell-depleted T cells, or PBMCs.

Repertoires were generated with immunoSEQ multiplex PCR, while TCRdb's copy carries only in-frame clones and drops some. Of around 180,000 clones in the sample, about 85% were seen once. Trimming removed 4 bases from V and 3 bases from J; junction bases left unmatched: 4. CDR3 length equals 15 residues. In germline, CDR1 is MGHRA, CDR2 YSYEKL. The V gene is TRBV4-1, the J gene TRBJ2-5; 11 nucleotides agree with TRBD2. The source material was peripheral blood. The receptor's source is a woman older than 75 with acute or convalescent COVID-19. The CDR3 here is CASSPGLAEKETQYF. The CDR3 bases are TGCGCCAGCAGCCCGGGACTAGCGGAAAAAGAGACCCAGTACTTC.